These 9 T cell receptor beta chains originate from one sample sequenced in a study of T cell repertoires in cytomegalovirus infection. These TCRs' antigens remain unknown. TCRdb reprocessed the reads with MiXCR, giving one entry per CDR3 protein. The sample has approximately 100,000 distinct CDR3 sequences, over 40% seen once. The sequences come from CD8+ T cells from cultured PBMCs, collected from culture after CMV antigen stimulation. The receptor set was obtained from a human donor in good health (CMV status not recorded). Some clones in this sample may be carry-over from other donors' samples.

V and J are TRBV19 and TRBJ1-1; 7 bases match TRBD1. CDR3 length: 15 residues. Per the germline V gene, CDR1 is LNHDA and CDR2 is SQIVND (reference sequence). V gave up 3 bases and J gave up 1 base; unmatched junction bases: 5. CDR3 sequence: CASSIWGQQNTEAFF. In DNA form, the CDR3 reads TGTGCCAGTAGTATTTGGGGACAGCAGAACACTGAAGCTTTCTTT.

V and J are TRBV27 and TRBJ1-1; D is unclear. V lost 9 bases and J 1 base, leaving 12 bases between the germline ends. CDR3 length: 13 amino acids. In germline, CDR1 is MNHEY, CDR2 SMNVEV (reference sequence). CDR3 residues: CASSPRQNTEAFF. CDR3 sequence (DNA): TGTGCCAGTAGTCCCCGACAGAACACTGAAGCTTTCTTT.

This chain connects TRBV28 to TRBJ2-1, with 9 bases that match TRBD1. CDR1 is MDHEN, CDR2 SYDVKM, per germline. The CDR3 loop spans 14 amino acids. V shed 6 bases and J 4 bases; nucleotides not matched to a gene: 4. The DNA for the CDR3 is TGTGCCAGCAGAAGACAGGGGGTTTACAATGAGCAGTTCTTC. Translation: CASRRQGVYNEQFF.

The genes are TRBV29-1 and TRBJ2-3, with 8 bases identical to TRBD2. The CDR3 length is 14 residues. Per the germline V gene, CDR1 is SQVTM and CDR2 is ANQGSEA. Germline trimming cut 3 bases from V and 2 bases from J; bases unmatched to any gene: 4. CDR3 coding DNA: TGCAGCGTTGATGTGCGGGGGGTCACAGATACGCAGTATTTT. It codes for CSVDVRGVTDTQYF.

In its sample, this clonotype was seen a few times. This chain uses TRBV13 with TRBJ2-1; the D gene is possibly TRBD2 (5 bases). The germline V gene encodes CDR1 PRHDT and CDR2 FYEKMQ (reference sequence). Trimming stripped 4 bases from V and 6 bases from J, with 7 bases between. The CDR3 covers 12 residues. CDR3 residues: CASSSDSNEQFF. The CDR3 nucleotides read TGTGCCAGCAGCTCGGACTCCAATGAGCAGTTCTTC.

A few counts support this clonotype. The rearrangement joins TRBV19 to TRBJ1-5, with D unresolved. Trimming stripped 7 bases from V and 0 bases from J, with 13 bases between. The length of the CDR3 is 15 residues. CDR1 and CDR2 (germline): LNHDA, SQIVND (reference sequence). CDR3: CASIEQVLSNQPQHF. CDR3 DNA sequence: TGTGCCAGTATTGAGCAGGTTCTTAGCAATCAGCCCCAGCATTTT. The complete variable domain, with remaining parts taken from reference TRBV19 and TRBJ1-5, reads DGGITQSPKYLFRKEGQNVTLSCEQNLNHDAMYWYRQDPGQGLRLIYYSQIVNDFQKGDIAEGYSVSREKKESFPLTVTSAQKNPTAFYLCASIEQVLSNQPQHFGDGTRLSIL.

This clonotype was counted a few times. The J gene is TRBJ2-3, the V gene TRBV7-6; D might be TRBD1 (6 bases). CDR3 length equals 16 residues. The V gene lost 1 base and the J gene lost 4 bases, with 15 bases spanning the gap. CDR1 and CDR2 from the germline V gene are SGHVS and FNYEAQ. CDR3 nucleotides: TGTGCCAGCAGCTTAGTGGGAGTCAGGGGTTCAGATACGCAGTATTTT. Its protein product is CASSLVGVRGSDTQYF.

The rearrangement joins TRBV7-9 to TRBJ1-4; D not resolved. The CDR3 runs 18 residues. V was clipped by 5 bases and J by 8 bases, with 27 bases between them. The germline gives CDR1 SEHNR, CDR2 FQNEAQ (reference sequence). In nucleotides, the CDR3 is TGTGCCAGCAGCCGCCCCGGAACAGAAGGTCCGTTCGGAGAAAAACTGTTTTTT. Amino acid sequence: CASSRPGTEGPFGEKLFF.

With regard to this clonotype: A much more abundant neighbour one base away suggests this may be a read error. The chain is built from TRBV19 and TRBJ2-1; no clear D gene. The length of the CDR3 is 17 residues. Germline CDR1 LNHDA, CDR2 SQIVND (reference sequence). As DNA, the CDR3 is TGTGCCAGTAGTATAGAGCCCTCAAGGAGCTCCTACAATGAGGAGTTCTTC. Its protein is CASSIEPSRSSYNEEFF.